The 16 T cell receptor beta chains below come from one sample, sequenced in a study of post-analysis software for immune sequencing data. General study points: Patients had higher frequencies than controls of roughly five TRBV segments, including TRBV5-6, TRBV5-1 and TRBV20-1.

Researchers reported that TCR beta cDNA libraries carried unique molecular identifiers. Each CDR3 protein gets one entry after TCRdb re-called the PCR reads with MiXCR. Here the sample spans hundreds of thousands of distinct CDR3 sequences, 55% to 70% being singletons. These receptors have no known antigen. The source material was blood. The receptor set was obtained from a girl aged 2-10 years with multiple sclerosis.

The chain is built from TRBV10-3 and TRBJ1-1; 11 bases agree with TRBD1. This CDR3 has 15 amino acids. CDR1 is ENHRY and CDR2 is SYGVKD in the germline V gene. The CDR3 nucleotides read TGTGCTTCTTTCGGGACAGGGGGACGGGGCCCTGAAGCTTTCTTT. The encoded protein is CASFGTGGRGPEAFF.

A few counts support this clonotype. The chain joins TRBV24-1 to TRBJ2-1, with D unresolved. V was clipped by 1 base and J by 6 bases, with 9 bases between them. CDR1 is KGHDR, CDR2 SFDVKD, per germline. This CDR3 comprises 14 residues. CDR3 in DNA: TGTGCCACCAGTGATTTTGGCTTGCCCAATGAGCAGTTCTTC. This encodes CATSDFGLPNEQFF.

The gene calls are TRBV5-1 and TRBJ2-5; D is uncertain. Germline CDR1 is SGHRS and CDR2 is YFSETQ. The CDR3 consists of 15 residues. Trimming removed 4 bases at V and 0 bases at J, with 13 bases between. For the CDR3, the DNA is TGCGCCAGCAGCCCAATCTATCGGGACCAAGAGACCCAGTACTTC. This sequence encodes CASSPIYRDQETQYF.

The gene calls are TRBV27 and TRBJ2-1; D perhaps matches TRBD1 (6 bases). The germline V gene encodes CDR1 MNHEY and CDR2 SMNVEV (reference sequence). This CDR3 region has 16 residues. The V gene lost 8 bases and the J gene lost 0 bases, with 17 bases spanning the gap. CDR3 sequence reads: CASATRGSDSYNEQFF. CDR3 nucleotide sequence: TGTGCCAGCGCAACGAGGGGGAGTGACTCCTACAATGAGCAGTTCTTC.

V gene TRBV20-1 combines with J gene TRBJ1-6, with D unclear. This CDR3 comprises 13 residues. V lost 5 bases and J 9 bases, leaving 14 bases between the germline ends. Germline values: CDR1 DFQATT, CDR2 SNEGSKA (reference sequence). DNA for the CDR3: TGCAGTGCTCTACGTATGAATGGTTCACCCCTCCACTTT. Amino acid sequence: CSALRMNGSPLHF.

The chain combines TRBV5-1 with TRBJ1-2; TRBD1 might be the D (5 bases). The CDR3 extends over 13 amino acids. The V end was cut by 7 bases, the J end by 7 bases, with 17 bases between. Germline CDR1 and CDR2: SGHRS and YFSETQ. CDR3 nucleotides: TGCGCCAGCTCCCACCCACGGGGCGGTGGCTACACCTTC. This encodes CASSHPRGGGYTF.

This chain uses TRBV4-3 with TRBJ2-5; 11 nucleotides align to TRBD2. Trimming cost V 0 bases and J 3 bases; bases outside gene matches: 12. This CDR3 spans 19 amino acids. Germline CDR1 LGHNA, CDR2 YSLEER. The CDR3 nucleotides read TGCGCCAGCAGCCAAGATCCCCAGCTAGCGGGGGGAATAAAAGAGACCCAGTACTTC. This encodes CASSQDPQLAGGIKETQYF.

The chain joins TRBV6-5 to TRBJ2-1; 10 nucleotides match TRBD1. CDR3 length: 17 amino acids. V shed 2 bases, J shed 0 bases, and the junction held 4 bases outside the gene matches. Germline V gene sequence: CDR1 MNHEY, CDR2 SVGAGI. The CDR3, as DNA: TGTGCCAGCAGTTACCGAGGGACAGGGGTCTCCTACAATGAGCAGTTCTTC. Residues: CASSYRGTGVSYNEQFF.

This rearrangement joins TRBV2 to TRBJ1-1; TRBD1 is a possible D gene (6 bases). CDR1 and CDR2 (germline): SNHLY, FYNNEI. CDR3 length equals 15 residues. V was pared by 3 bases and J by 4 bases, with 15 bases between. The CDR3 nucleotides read TGTGCCAGCAGTGATCCAGGGGTGGGGCGCACTGAAGCTTTCTTT. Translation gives CASSDPGVGRTEAFF. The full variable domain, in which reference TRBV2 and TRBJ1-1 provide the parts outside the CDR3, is EPEVTQTPSHQVTQMGQEVILRCVPISNHLYFYWYRQILGQKVEFLVSFYNNEISEKSEIFDDQFSVERPDGSNFTLKIRSTKLEDSAMYFCASSDPGVGRTEAFFGQGTRLTVV.

Here the CDR3 DNA reads TGCAGTGCTAGGGTCGCCGGGACTAGCGGATACGAGCAGTACTTC. It codes for CSARVAGTSGYEQYF. The rearrangement uses TRBV20-1 and TRBJ2-7, with 11 positions matching TRBD2. V shed 3 bases and J 4 bases; nucleotides not matched to a gene: 8. This CDR3 comprises 15 residues. Germline V gives CDR1 DFQATT, CDR2 SNEGSKA (reference sequence).

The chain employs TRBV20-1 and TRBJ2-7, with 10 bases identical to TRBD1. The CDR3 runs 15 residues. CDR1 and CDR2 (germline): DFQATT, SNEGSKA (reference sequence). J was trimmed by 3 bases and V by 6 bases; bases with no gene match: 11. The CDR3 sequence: CSAANQDRGYYEQYF. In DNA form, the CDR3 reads TGCAGTGCCGCCAACCAGGACAGGGGGTACTACGAGCAGTACTTC.

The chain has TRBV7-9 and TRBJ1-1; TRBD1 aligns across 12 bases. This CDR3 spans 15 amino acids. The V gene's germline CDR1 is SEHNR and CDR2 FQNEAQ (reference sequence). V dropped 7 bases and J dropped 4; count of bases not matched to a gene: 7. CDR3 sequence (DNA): TGTGCCAGCACCTGGGGGACAGGGGGCGGCACTGAAGCTTTCTTT. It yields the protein CASTWGTGGGTEAFF.

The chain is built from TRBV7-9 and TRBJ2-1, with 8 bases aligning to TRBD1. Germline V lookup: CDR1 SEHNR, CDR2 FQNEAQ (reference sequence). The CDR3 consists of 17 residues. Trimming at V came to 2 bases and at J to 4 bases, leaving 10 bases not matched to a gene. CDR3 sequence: CASSLPTDRGLYNEQFF. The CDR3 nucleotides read TGTGCCAGCAGCTTACCTACTGACAGGGGACTGTACAATGAGCAGTTCTTC.

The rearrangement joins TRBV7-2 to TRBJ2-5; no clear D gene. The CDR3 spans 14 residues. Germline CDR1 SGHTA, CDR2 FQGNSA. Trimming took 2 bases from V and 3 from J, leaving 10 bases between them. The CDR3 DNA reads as TGTGCCAGCAGCTTAATCGGCGTGGAAGAGACCCAGTACTTC. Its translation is CASSLIGVEETQYF.

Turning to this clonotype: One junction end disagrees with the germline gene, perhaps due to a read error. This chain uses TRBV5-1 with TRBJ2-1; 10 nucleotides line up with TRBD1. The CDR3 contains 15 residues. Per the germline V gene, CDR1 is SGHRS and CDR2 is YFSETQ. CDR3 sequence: CASSSGTGDYNEQFF. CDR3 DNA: TGTGCCAGCAGTTCCGGGACAGGGGATTACAATGAGCAGTTCTTC.

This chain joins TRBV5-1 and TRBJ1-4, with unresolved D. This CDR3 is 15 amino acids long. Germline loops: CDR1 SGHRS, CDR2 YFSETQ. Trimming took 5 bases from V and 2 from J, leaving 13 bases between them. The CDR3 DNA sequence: TGCGCCAGCAGGATTGGCGGGCGCACTAATGAAAAACTGTTTTTT. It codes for CASRIGGRTNEKLFF.